This passage covers 23 T cell receptor beta chains from one sample sequenced in a study of T cell changes during pregnancy in multiple sclerosis. Profiled with immunoSEQ multiplex PCR; TCRdb holds only in-frame clones, not every one. The sample shows about 42,000 clones, 91% of them seen only once. This specimen was CD4+ T cells from peripheral blood mononuclear cells, taken before pregnancy. These receptor sequences come from a female donor with multiple sclerosis, enrolled in a pregnancy study.

V is TRBV9 and J is TRBJ1-1, with no clear D. Trimming removed 3 bases from V and 4 bases from J, with 19 bases in between. From germline, CDR1 is SGDLS and CDR2 YYNGEE. The CDR3 has 16 residues. The CDR3 region has the DNA TGTGCCAGCAGCGATCGTCCCTGGGGAGAAGGCACTGAAGCTTTCTTT. It yields the protein CASSDRPWGEGTEAFF.

There are a few counts of this clone. The V and J genes are TRBV20-1 and TRBJ2-3; unclear D gene. Germline lookup yields CDR1 DFQATT and CDR2 SNEGSKA (reference sequence). Trimming removed 3 bases from V and 4 bases from J, with 5 bases in between. The CDR3 totals 11 residues. The CDR3 sequence is CSARRSDTQYF. In nucleotides, the CDR3 is TGCAGTGCTAGGAGGTCAGATACGCAGTATTTT.

The chain is built from TRBV7-7 and TRBJ2-5; possible D gene TRBD1, 6 bases. The CDR3 is 12 residues long. Germline V lookup: CDR1 SSHAT, CDR2 FNYEAQ (reference sequence). Trimming stripped 5 bases from V and 5 bases from J, with 9 bases between. In DNA, the CDR3 is TGTGCCAGCAGCCGTACAGGGGAGACCCAGTACTTC. Translated: CASSRTGETQYF.

The chain has TRBV4-2 and TRBJ2-7, with a possible D match to TRBD2 (6 bases). Trimming took off 1 base at V and 0 bases at J, with 13 bases between the two ends. CDR1 and CDR2 (germline): LGHNA, YNFKEQ. The CDR3 consists of 16 residues. In nucleotides, the CDR3 is TGTGCCAGCAGCCAAGCGGCGGGACGGACCTCCTACGAGCAGTACTTC. It is translated as CASSQAAGRTSYEQYF.

CDR3 sequence (DNA): TGTGCCAGTAGTCCTCCAGGACAGTTGAACACTGAAGCTTTCTTT. Its translation: CASSPPGQLNTEAFF. The rearrangement joins TRBV19 to TRBJ1-1; possibly TRBD1 for D (6 bases). Germline V gene data show CDR1 as LNHDA and CDR2 as SQIVND (reference sequence). CDR3 size: 15 residues. V gave up 5 bases and J gave up 0 bases, with 13 bases separating them. The variable domain in full, completed from reference TRBV19 and TRBJ1-1, reads DGGITQSPKYLFRKEGQNVTLSCEQNLNHDAMYWYRQDPGQGLRLIYYSQIVNDFQKGDIAEGYSVSREKKESFPLTVTSAQKNPTAFYLCASSPPGQLNTEAFFGQGTRLTVV.

J is TRBJ2-3 and V is TRBV19; 9 nucleotides match TRBD2. CDR1 and CDR2 from the germline V gene are LNHDA and SQIVND (reference sequence). Unmatched junction bases numbered 8, after V lost 7 bases and J lost 6 bases. The CDR3 is 14 residues long. The chain's CDR3 is CASTVSGGRDTQYF. In nucleotides, the CDR3 is TGTGCCAGTACCGTAAGCGGGGGGCGGGATACGCAGTATTTT.

V gene TRBV11-2 combines with J gene TRBJ2-1, with D unclear. Trimming cost V 4 bases and J 0 bases, with 19 bases left between them. Germline assignment: CDR1 SGHAT and CDR2 FQNNGV. The CDR3 sequence is 18 residues long. DNA for the CDR3: TGTGCCAGCAGCTCGCTTTCTGCAGCGTTTAGCTCCTACAATGAGCAGTTCTTC. It encodes CASSSLSAAFSSYNEQFF.

This rearrangement joins TRBV5-4 to TRBJ2-1, with D tentatively TRBD1 (6 bases). V lost 4 bases and J 0 bases, leaving 11 bases between the germline ends. Germline loops: CDR1 SGHNT, CDR2 YYREEE (reference sequence). This CDR3 is 15 amino acids long. CDR3 sequence (DNA): TGTGCCAGCAGCGCGGACAGAGCCTCCTACAATGAGCAGTTCTTC. This translates into CASSADRASYNEQFF.

The chain couples TRBV28 to TRBJ2-7; the D gene is possibly TRBD1 (6 bases). Germline CDR1 reads MDHEN; CDR2 reads SYDVKM. Trimming took off 5 bases at V and 5 bases at J, with 13 bases between the two ends. CDR3 length equals 13 residues. The DNA for the CDR3 is TGTGCCAGCAGTCGGACAGACTTGAACGAGCAGTACTTC. Residues: CASSRTDLNEQYF.

This chain links TRBV5-6 with TRBJ1-1, with no clear D. V lost 2 bases to trimming and J lost 4 bases, with 12 bases between them. This CDR3 is 14 amino acids long. Germline CDR1 and CDR2: SGHDT and YYEEEE. CDR3 amino acids: CASSLTGYLTEAFF. CDR3 nucleotides: TGTGCCAGCAGCTTAACGGGGTACCTCACTGAAGCTTTCTTT.

This clone was observed a single time. The chain couples TRBV2 to TRBJ2-1; the D gene is possibly TRBD1 (6 bases). The CDR3 consists of 14 residues. Germline CDR1 SNHLY, CDR2 FYNNEI. The V and J ends lost 4 bases and 8 bases respectively, with 15 bases between them. CDR3 residues: CASSAQGQRDEQFF. The CDR3 bases are TGTGCCAGCAGTGCACAGGGCCAACGGGATGAGCAGTTCTTC.

J is TRBJ2-3 and V is TRBV11-3; possible D gene TRBD1, 5 bases. Trimming pared 1 base from V and 1 base from J, leaving 12 bases between. Germline CDR1 SGHNT, CDR2 YENEEA. The CDR3 spans 16 residues. The chain's CDR3 is CASSLGPTGGTDTQYF. In DNA, the CDR3 is TGTGCCAGCAGCTTAGGCCCAACAGGTGGCACAGATACGCAGTATTTT.

The chain uses TRBV19 and TRBJ1-1; 12 bases agree with TRBD1. The CDR3 loop spans 14 amino acids. V was pared by 7 bases and J by 5 bases, with 5 bases of the junction left unmatched. Germline V gene lookup returns CDR1 LNHDA and CDR2 SQIVND (reference sequence). CDR3 sequence (DNA): TGTGCCAGTAAGGGACAGGGGGCTTTTACTGAAGCTTTCTTT. Protein: CASKGQGAFTEAFF.

CDR3 in amino acids: CASSPGGSSNEQFF. CDR3 DNA sequence: TGTGCCAGCAGCCCCGGCGGGTCTTCCAATGAGCAGTTCTTC. The gene calls are TRBV11-1 and TRBJ2-1, with D possibly matching TRBD2 (5 bases). The CDR3 consists of 14 residues. The ends were cut back, 5 bases at V and 6 bases at J, with 14 bases in the middle. Germline-derived CDR1 and CDR2 are SGHAT and FQDESV (reference sequence).

V usage is TRBV5-1 and J usage is TRBJ1-4; D gene unclear. V lost 2 bases, J lost 5 bases, and 19 bases lay in between. Germline lookup yields CDR1 SGHRS and CDR2 YFSETQ. This CDR3 comprises 17 residues. For the CDR3, the DNA is TGCGCCAGCAGCTTAGAAGGCGGCGGGCTGAAGAATGAAAAACTGTTTTTT. It codes for CASSLEGGGLKNEKLFF.

The J gene is TRBJ2-7, the V gene TRBV27, with D uncertain. The CDR3 contains 14 residues. Trimming left V 1 base short and J 2 bases short, with 9 bases between. From germline, CDR1 is MNHEY and CDR2 SMNVEV (reference sequence). The CDR3 DNA sequence: TGTGCCAGCAGTTTATTCGGTTACCCCTACGAGCAGTACTTC. Its translation is CASSLFGYPYEQYF.

The V gene is TRBV2, the J gene TRBJ2-3; TRBD1 is a possible D gene (6 bases). Trimming pared 9 bases from V and 0 bases from J, leaving 22 bases between. Germline loops: CDR1 SNHLY, CDR2 FYNNEI. CDR3 length: 17 residues. CDR3 nucleotide sequence: TGTGCCAGAGGGTCGGGACACGGTGCCCCTAGCACAGATACGCAGTATTTT. Encoded protein: CARGSGHGAPSTDTQYF.

The chain combines TRBV2 with TRBJ1-1; 8 bases agree with TRBD1. This CDR3 has 14 amino acids. Trimming took 6 bases from V and 1 from J; bases not matched to a gene: 4. The germline gives CDR1 SNHLY, CDR2 FYNNEI. CDR3 protein: CASSPQGANTEAFF. CDR3 coding DNA: TGTGCCAGCAGCCCCCAGGGGGCGAACACTGAAGCTTTCTTT. The full variable domain, its missing parts supplied by reference TRBV2 and TRBJ1-1, is EPEVTQTPSHQVTQMGQEVILRCVPISNHLYFYWYRQILGQKVEFLVSFYNNEISEKSEIFDDQFSVERPDGSNFTLKIRSTKLEDSAMYFCASSPQGANTEAFFGQGTRLTVV.

The chain uses TRBV9 and TRBJ2-1; 16 bases match TRBD2. CDR3 length: 17 residues. Germline-derived CDR1 and CDR2 are SGDLS and YYNGEE. The V and J ends lost 4 bases and 6 bases, in that order; junction bases with no gene match: 7. As DNA, the CDR3 is TGTGCCAGCAGCACGGGACTAGCGGGGGGGCTGGGCAATGAGCAGTTCTTC. It codes for CASSTGLAGGLGNEQFF.

This clone showed up just a few times. The chain recombines TRBV19 with TRBJ1-1; 11 bases match TRBD1. This CDR3 region has 16 residues. Trimming removed 3 bases from V and 4 bases from J; junction bases left unmatched: 7. The germline CDR1 and CDR2 sequences are LNHDA and SQIVND (reference sequence). The CDR3 sequence is CASSIGSGTGGTEAFF. CDR3 DNA: TGTGCCAGTAGTATCGGCTCCGGGACAGGGGGCACTGAAGCTTTCTTT.

The chain carries TRBV6-5 and TRBJ2-5, with no clear D. CDR1 is MNHEY, CDR2 SVGAGI, per germline. The CDR3 covers 15 residues. Deletions cut 8 bases from V and 2 bases from J, with 18 bases between. The CDR3, as DNA: TGTGCCAGCCGAACCGCGCTGGAGATTCAAGAGACCCAGTACTTC. Protein: CASRTALEIQETQYF.

The V and J genes are TRBV7-2 and TRBJ1-2, with TRBD1 matching over 7 bases. Unmatched junction bases numbered 12, after V lost 3 bases and J lost 8 bases. CDR1 SGHTA and CDR2 FQGNSA come from the germline V gene. The CDR3 contains 15 residues. The CDR3 sequence is CASSFNLGQRPGYTF. CDR3 nucleotides: TGTGCCAGCAGCTTTAATTTGGGACAGCGGCCCGGCTACACCTTC.

The genes are TRBV6-1 and TRBJ2-7; the D gene is possibly TRBD2 (5 bases). The V end lost 10 bases, the J end lost 2 bases, and 15 bases lay between the germline ends. The CDR3 has 13 amino acids. Germline CDR1 and CDR2: MNHNS and SASEGT. The CDR3 region is CATVPGNAYEQYF. CDR3 in DNA: TGTGCCACCGTTCCCGGGAACGCCTACGAGCAGTACTTC.